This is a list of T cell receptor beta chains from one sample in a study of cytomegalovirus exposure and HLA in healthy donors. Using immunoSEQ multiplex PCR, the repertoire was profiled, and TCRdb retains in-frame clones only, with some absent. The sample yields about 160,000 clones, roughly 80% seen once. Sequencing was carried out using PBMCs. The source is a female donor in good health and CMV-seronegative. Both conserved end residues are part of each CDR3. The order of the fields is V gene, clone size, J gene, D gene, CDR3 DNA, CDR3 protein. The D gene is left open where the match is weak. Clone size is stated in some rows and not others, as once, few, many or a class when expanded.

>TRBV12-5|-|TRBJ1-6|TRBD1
TGTGCTAGTGGCCCCGGACAGGTTAATTCACCCCTCCACTTT
CASGPGQVNSPLHF
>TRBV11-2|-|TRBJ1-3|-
TGTGCCAGCCACCGTAGCTCTGGAAACACCATATATTTT
CASHRSSGNTIYF
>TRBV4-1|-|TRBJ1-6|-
TGCGCCAGCAGCCAAGTGGCAGGTAATTCACCCCTCCACTTT
CASSQVAGNSPLHF
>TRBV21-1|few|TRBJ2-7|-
TGTGCCAGCAAATTTGCTTATGAAGCCGAGCAGTACTTC
CASKFAYEAEQYF
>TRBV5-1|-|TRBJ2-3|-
TGCGCCAGCAGCCTGTCTAGCACAGATACGCAGTATTTT
CASSLSSTDTQYF
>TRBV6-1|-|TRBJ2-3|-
TGTGCCAGCAGTGAAGCGCCCCCAGGCGGAGGGGGCACAGATACGCAGTATTTT
CASSEAPPGGGGTDTQYF
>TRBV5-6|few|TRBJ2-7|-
TGTGCCAGCAGCTTCCGGTCTGATGCCTACGAGCAGTACTTC
CASSFRSDAYEQYF
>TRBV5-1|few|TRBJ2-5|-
TGCGCCAGCAGGGGGACAATCCAAGAGACCCAGTACTTC
CASRGTIQETQYF
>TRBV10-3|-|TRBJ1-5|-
TGTGCCATCAGCGACAATATCGGACAGTATCAGCCCCAGCATTTT
CAISDNIGQYQPQHF
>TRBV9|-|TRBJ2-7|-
TGTGCCAGCAGCGTAACAGGGACGGCTTCCTACGAGCAGTACTTC
CASSVTGTASYEQYF
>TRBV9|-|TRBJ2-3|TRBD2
TGTGCCAGCAGCGTAGCGGGACTAGCGGGCACAGATACGCAGTATTTT
CASSVAGLAGTDTQYF
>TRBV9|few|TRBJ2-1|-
TGTGCCAGCAGCTTCCGGGACTCCTACAATGAGCAGTTCTTC
CASSFRDSYNEQFF
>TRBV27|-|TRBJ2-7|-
TGTGCCAGCAGTTTATTTTTTGGCAGCTCCTACGAGCAGTACTTC
CASSLFFGSSYEQYF
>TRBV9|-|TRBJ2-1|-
TGTGCCAGCAGCCAGAGGGGCACTAGCAGTTTCTACAATGAGCAGTTCTTC
CASSQRGTSSFYNEQFF
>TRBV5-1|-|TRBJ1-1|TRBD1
TGCGCCAGCAGCTCCGGGACAGCATTGAACACTGAAGCTTTCTTT
CASSSGTALNTEAFF
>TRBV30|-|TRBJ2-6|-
TGTGCCTGGAGTGCAGGGGACGGGGCCAACGTCCTGACTTTC
CAWSAGDGANVLTF